The following is a T cell receptor beta chain sequence with its context. These data come from a study of blood T cell repertoires in COVID-19. Looking at the study overall: Whether acute or convalescent, the COVID-19 samples came from the United States, Italy and Spain. T cells, B-cell-depleted T cells, or PBMCs provided the cDNA or gDNA that served as material.

Germline V gives CDR1 SNHLY, CDR2 FYNNEI. The CDR3 has 17 residues. The V and J ends lost 3 bases and 1 base respectively, with 16 bases between them. In the source study's methods: Counts of nucleated cells, estimated from reference gene primer amplification, were obtained. Method: immunoSEQ multiplex PCR; TCRdb's copy keeps in-frame clones and lacks some. The V and J calls and clone size were taken over from that table, and D and trimming were inferred from the DNA. The sample yields under 350,000 clones, more than 85% seen once. Material: peripheral blood. This sequence was found in a man aged 35 to 55 with acute or convalescent COVID-19. This chain links TRBV2 with TRBJ1-5, with a weak D call TRBD1 (6 bases). The CDR3 reads CASSDSRGRWSNQPQHF. CDR3 in DNA: TGTGCCAGCAGTGATAGCAGGGGAAGATGGAGCAATCAGCCCCAGCATTTT.